The T cell receptor beta chain under discussion was sequenced for a study of blood T cell repertoires in COVID-19. Study-wide background: In each case, the material was cDNA or gDNA derived from T cells, B-cell-depleted T cells, or PBMCs.

Authors' analysis steps: Amplification from reference gene primers served as the basis for estimated nucleated cell counts. The repertoire was sequenced with immunoSEQ multiplex PCR; TCRdb's copy has only in-frame clones and lacks some. From that table come the V and J calls and clone size; the DNA was used to work out D and trimming. The table has about 150,000 clones, 70% to 90% seen once. Germline lookup yields CDR1 MNHEY and CDR2 SMNVEV (reference sequence). The length of the CDR3 is 15 residues. J was trimmed by 2 bases and V by 6 bases; bases with no gene match: 5. This chain connects TRBV27 to TRBJ2-2, with TRBD1 matching over 8 bases. The sequence was collected from a man aged 65 to 85 with acute or convalescent COVID-19. The material sequenced was peripheral blood. Here the CDR3 DNA reads TGTGCCAGCAGCGACCAGGGGGCTAACACCGGGGAGCTGTTTTTT. Protein sequence: CASSDQGANTGELFF.